This T cell receptor beta chain was profiled in a study of identical twins. In this sample, this clonotype turned up a few times. The V end lost 6 bases, the J end lost 2 bases, and 14 bases lay between the germline ends. CDR1 and CDR2 (germline): MNHNS, SASEGT. The CDR3 spans 14 residues. Using its own MiXCR run on the 5' RACE reads, TCRdb lists one record per CDR3 protein. The profile shows over 550,000 distinct CDR3 sequences, 7% to 7.5% of them singletons. These sequences were also reported in another study, on yellow fever vaccine responses in identical twins.

The genes are TRBV6-1 and TRBJ2-7; a possible D gene is TRBD1 (6 bases). This TCR was recovered from a woman under 30 in good health. The sequenced material came from PBMCs. The CDR3 nucleotides read TGTGCCAGCAGGGGCAGGGGCGGCACCTACGAGCAGTACTTC. Translated, it gives CASRGRGGTYEQYF.